The T cell receptor beta chain under discussion was sequenced for a study of identical twins. TCRdb fed the 5' RACE reads into MiXCR, producing one record per CDR3 protein. Of some 500,000 distinct CDR3 sequences in the sample, roughly a fifth were seen once. These same data were also listed under a study on T cells expressing NK-cell markers.

This TCR derives from a woman aged 18-35 years in good health. Specimen: CD4+ T cells sorted from blood.

CDR3 sequence: CSARPPGGRGTDEQFF. As DNA, the CDR3 is TGCAGTGCTAGGCCACCCGGGGGGCGGGGGACTGATGAGCAGTTCTTC. The chain joins TRBV20-1 to TRBJ2-1, with D possibly matching TRBD2 (7 bases). The CDR3 loop spans 16 amino acids. With 3 bases removed from V and 8 bases from J, the gap between germline ends came to 23 bases. CDR1 is DFQATT, CDR2 SNEGSKA, per germline (reference sequence).